The subject of this entry is one T cell receptor beta chain. The table came from immunoSEQ multiplex PCR; TCRdb's copy has only in-frame clones and leaves some out. The sample comprises some 70,000 clones, 70% to 85% of which are singletons, and approximately 9.3% rests with the top ten. The sample originates from a study of radiotherapy plus CTLA-4 blockade in lung cancer. V was clipped by 5 bases and J by 5 bases; unmatched bases: 17. The length of the CDR3 is 17 residues. Germline CDR1 LNHNV, CDR2 YYDKDF (reference sequence). The chain joins TRBV15 to TRBJ2-5; TRBD1 matches 7 bases. The TCR comes from a human donor with non-small cell lung cancer who had a complete response to radiotherapy plus ipilimumab. Here the sequenced sample was peripheral blood, taken from a patient treated with radiotherapy plus ipilimumab. The CDR3 nucleotides are TGTGCCACCAGCTCGCGATTGGGACAGTGGCGCCCGGAGACCCAGTACTTC. This encodes CATSSRLGQWRPETQYF.